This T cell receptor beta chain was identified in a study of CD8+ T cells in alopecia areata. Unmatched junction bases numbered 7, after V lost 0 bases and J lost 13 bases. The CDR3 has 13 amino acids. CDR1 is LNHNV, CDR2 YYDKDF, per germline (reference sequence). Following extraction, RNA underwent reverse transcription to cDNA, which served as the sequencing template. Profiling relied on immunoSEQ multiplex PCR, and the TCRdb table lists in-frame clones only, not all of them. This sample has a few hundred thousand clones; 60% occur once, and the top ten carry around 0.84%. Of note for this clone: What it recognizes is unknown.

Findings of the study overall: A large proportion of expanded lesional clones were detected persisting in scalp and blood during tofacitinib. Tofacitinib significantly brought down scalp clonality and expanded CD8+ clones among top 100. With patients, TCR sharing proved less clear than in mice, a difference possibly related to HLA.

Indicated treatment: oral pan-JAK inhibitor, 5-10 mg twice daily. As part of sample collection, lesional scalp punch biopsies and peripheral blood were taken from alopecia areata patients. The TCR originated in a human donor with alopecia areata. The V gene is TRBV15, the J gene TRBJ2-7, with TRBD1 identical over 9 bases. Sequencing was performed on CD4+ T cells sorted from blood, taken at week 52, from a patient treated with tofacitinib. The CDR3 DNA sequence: TGTGCCACCAGCAGAGATGGGACGGGACAGGGCTACTTC. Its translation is CATSRDGTGQGYF.